Shown below are 28 T cell receptor beta chains from a single sample sequenced in a study of OX40 agonist ivuxolimab in advanced cancers. Some clones are missing from TCRdb's copy, which holds only in-frame ones; the method was immunoSEQ multiplex PCR. The data contain 30,000 to 35,000 clones, 89% of them seen just once; the ten biggest clones take up under 45%. The sample was CD4+ or CD8+ T cells sorted from blood, taken in a trial of the OX40 agonist ivuxolimab. The receptors come from an adult with an advanced solid tumor such as melanoma, head and neck, liver or kidney cancer.

The rearrangement uses TRBV27 and TRBJ2-2; D unclear. Per the germline V gene, CDR1 is MNHEY and CDR2 is SMNVEV (reference sequence). The V gene lost 3 bases and the J gene lost 3 bases, with 8 bases spanning the gap. CDR3 size: 14 residues. This CDR3 is CASSLSQYTGELFF. As DNA, the CDR3 is TGTGCCAGCAGTTTGTCGCAGTACACCGGGGAGCTGTTTTTT.

The table lists this clone with a count of one. The chain uses TRBV28 and TRBJ2-7, with 11 nucleotides matching TRBD1. J was trimmed by 3 bases and V by 6 bases; bases with no gene match: 7. From germline, CDR1 is MDHEN and CDR2 SYDVKM. This CDR3 is built from 15 residues. This CDR3 is CASSLTGTGGYEQYF. The CDR3 DNA reads TGTGCCAGCAGCCTAACGGGGACAGGGGGCTACGAGCAGTACTTC. Supplemented by reference TRBV28 and TRBJ2-7, the full variable domain reads DVKVTQSSRYLVKRTGEKVFLECVQDMDHENMFWYRQDPGLGLRLIYFSYDVKMKEKGDIPEGYSVSREKKERFSLILESASTNQTSMYLCASSLTGTGGYEQYFGPGTRLTVT.

The rearrangement joins TRBV11-2 to TRBJ2-3; 8 bases map to TRBD1. J was trimmed by 1 base and V by 5 bases; bases with no gene match: 5. Germline CDR1 SGHAT, CDR2 FQNNGV. This CDR3 has 15 amino acids. DNA for the CDR3: TGTGCCAGCAGCCTACTGACAGGGGGCACAGATACGCAGTATTTT. It is translated as CASSLLTGGTDTQYF.

V is TRBV4-1 and J is TRBJ2-7, with TRBD2 identical over 9 bases. In germline, CDR1 is MGHRA, CDR2 YSYEKL. V gave up 4 bases and J gave up 0 bases; unmatched junction bases: 4. This CDR3 has 15 amino acids. CDR3 in DNA: TGCGCCAGCAGCCCCCTAGCGGGGAGCTCCTACGAGCAGTACTTC. Translated, it gives CASSPLAGSSYEQYF.

J is TRBJ2-1 and V is TRBV27, with no clear D. V dropped 6 bases and J dropped 7 bases, with 13 bases sitting between them. The CDR3 covers 13 residues. Germline assignment: CDR1 MNHEY and CDR2 SMNVEV (reference sequence). For the CDR3, the DNA is TGTGCCAGCAGCCCAGGAATCTGGAATGAGCAGTTCTTC. This sequence encodes CASSPGIWNEQFF.

The chain recombines TRBV9 with TRBJ2-1; D is unclear. Germline-derived CDR1 and CDR2 are SGDLS and YYNGEE. The CDR3 has 19 residues. The ends were cut back, 4 bases at V and 4 bases at J, with 27 bases in the middle. The CDR3 region is CASSFRSLQVGSSYNEQFF. The CDR3 nucleotides are TGTGCCAGCAGCTTCCGAAGTTTACAAGTGGGTAGCAGTTACAATGAGCAGTTCTTC. The whole variable domain, filled in from reference TRBV9 and TRBJ2-1, reads DSGVTQTPKHLITATGQRVTLRCSPRSGDLSVYWYQQSLDQGLQFLIQYYNGEERAKGNILERFSAQQFPDLHSELNLSSLELGDSALYFCASSFRSLQVGSSYNEQFFGPGTRLTVL.

The genes are TRBV30 and TRBJ2-1, with TRBD1 matching 7 bases. Germline loops: CDR1 GTSNPN, CDR2 SVGIG (reference sequence). The junction had 11 bases not matched to a gene; V was cut back by 1 base and J by 2 bases. The CDR3 has 17 residues. The CDR3 region is CAWSGMGKGATYNEQFF. The CDR3 nucleotides are TGTGCCTGGAGTGGAATGGGGAAGGGGGCAACCTACAATGAGCAGTTCTTC.

This chain uses TRBV28 with TRBJ1-4; no reliable D call. V dropped 6 bases and J dropped 4 bases, with 12 bases sitting between them. The CDR3 length is 14 residues. Germline V gene data show CDR1 as MDHEN and CDR2 as SYDVKM. The CDR3: CASRPTGFNEKLFF. CDR3 DNA: TGTGCCAGCAGACCGACGGGGTTTAATGAAAAACTGTTTTTT.

This chain joins TRBV7-9 and TRBJ1-1; TRBD1 agrees at 9 bases. This CDR3 has 15 amino acids. Germline CDR1 SEHNR, CDR2 FQNEAQ (reference sequence). With V trimmed by 5 bases and J by 1 base, 5 bases remained unmatched. The CDR3 is CASSEGQGKNTEAFF. The CDR3 DNA reads TGTGCCAGCAGCGAGGGACAGGGAAAGAACACTGAAGCTTTCTTT.

This chain connects TRBV25-1 to TRBJ2-1, with 8 bases lining up with TRBD1. Trimming at V came to 1 base and at J to 3 bases, leaving 5 bases not matched to a gene. The germline CDR1 and CDR2 sequences are MGHDK and SYGVNS. CDR3 length: 16 residues. In DNA form, the CDR3 reads TGTGCCAGCAGTGAATCTCCAGGGGGCTTCTACAATGAGCAGTTCTTC. It encodes CASSESPGGFYNEQFF.

CDR3 in DNA: TGTGCCAGCAGTATGACTAGCCCTAAGGATGAGCAGTTCTTC. Amino acids: CASSMTSPKDEQFF. V and J are TRBV6-6 and TRBJ2-1; 7 bases fit TRBD2. Germline trimming cut 5 bases from V and 8 bases from J; bases unmatched to any gene: 9. This CDR3 contains 14 residues. CDR1 MNHNY and CDR2 SVGAGI come from the germline V gene (reference sequence).

This clone appeared once. The J gene is TRBJ2-3, the V gene TRBV19; D may be TRBD1 or TRBD2 (7 bases each). Trimming pared 7 bases from V and 5 bases from J, leaving 28 bases between. The CDR3 has 18 amino acids. The germline gives CDR1 LNHDA, CDR2 SQIVND (reference sequence). CDR3 sequence reads: CASTPLAATAGGGDTQYF. CDR3 in DNA: TGTGCCAGTACCCCCCTTGCCGCCACTGCAGGGGGGGGAGATACGCAGTATTTT.

This clone was picked up a small number of times. This chain connects TRBV21-1 to TRBJ2-1; the table's D call, TRBD2, has no DNA check behind it. TRBV21-1 is a documented pseudogene. The CDR3 length is 15 residues. The CDR3 here is CASRLGLFHNGEQFF. The CDR3 coding sequence is TGTGCCAGCAGACTAGGACTCTTCCACAACGGTGAGCAGTTCTTC.

The chain recombines TRBV8-2 with TRBJ2-6; the table's D gene call, TRBD1, was not cross checked with the DNA. TRBV8-2 is classified as a pseudogene. The length of the CDR3 is 16 residues. The CDR3 sequence is CGRDTITQSRANVLTF. The CDR3 coding sequence is TGTGGCAGAGACACGATAACACAAAGTCGGGCCAACGTCCTGACTTTC.

This chain joins TRBV6-6 and TRBJ1-3; D unresolved. The CDR3 is 14 residues long. Germline V lookup: CDR1 MNHNY, CDR2 SVGAGI (reference sequence). V was trimmed by 6 bases and J by 1 base, leaving 10 bases between them. CDR3 bases: TGTGCCAGCAGCCTGGACCCTTCTGGAAACACCATATATTTT. Amino acids: CASSLDPSGNTIYF.

The V call is TRBV28, the J call TRBJ2-1; TRBD1 aligns across 8 bases. V shed 10 bases, J shed 12 bases, and the junction held 23 bases outside the gene matches. Germline-derived CDR1 and CDR2 are MDHEN and SYDVKM. CDR3 length: 16 amino acids. CDR3 sequence reads: CATYPNSPRGPLGQFF. The CDR3 coding sequence is TGTGCCACCTACCCGAACTCCCCCAGGGGGCCGTTGGGGCAGTTCTTC.

This sequence joins TRBV7-6 and TRBJ1-1, with a weak D call TRBD1 (5 bases). Germline V CDR1 and CDR2: SGHVS, FNYEAQ. The CDR3 extends over 14 amino acids. V was shortened by 1 base and J by 0 bases, with 6 bases between the two germline ends. The CDR3 sequence: CASSLGGMNTEAFF. CDR3 nucleotides: TGTGCCAGCAGCTTAGGGGGGATGAACACTGAAGCTTTCTTT.

The rearrangement joins TRBV19 to TRBJ1-1, with D perhaps TRBD1 (6 bases). The V and J ends lost 3 bases and 0 bases respectively, with 8 bases between them. There are 14 residues in the CDR3. Germline values: CDR1 LNHDA, CDR2 SQIVND (reference sequence). The CDR3 bases are TGTGCCAGTAGTATTGGGGGCATGAACACTGAAGCTTTCTTT. Protein: CASSIGGMNTEAFF.

This clone was counted between two and nine times. The genes are TRBV7-6 and TRBJ2-7; no clear D gene. The CDR3 runs 13 residues. The V and J ends lost 5 bases and 6 bases respectively, with 14 bases between them. CDR1 and CDR2 from the germline V gene are SGHVS and FNYEAQ. DNA of the CDR3: TGTGCCAGCAGCCTTAACCCATCTATCGAGCAGTACTTC. Translating it yields CASSLNPSIEQYF.

The V call is TRBV19, the J call TRBJ2-3; 10 nucleotides line up with TRBD1. This CDR3 spans 15 amino acids. V trimming: 3 bases; J trimming: 4 bases; junction bases outside the gene matches: 4. CDR1 is LNHDA and CDR2 is SQIVND in the germline V gene (reference sequence). For the CDR3, the DNA is TGTGCCAGTAGTATCGGACAGGGGGGCGCAGATACGCAGTATTTT. Translating gives CASSIGQGGADTQYF.

The rearrangement uses TRBV7-2 and TRBJ2-3; 8 positions agree with TRBD2. There are 16 residues in the CDR3. The V segment lost 2 bases and the J segment 3 bases; nucleotides outside the gene matches: 7. The germline V gene has CDR1 SGHTA and CDR2 FQGNSA. This CDR3 is CASSLFAGGGTDTQYF. CDR3 nucleotide sequence: TGTGCCAGCAGCTTATTCGCGGGGGGCGGGACAGATACGCAGTATTTT.

A single count supports this clone. In nucleotides, the CDR3 is TGCGCCAGCAGCTTGGAAGCCACCCGGTCCTACGAGCAGTACTTC. Protein product: CASSLEATRSYEQYF. The chain couples TRBV5-1 to TRBJ2-7; no clear D gene. The germline V gene encodes CDR1 SGHRS and CDR2 YFSETQ. The V and J ends lost 0 bases and 1 base respectively, with 11 bases between them. This CDR3 comprises 15 residues.

The chain employs TRBV28 and TRBJ2-7; D may be TRBD2 (6 bases). CDR1 MDHEN and CDR2 SYDVKM come from the germline V gene. V was clipped by 4 bases and J by 0 bases, with 13 bases between them. The CDR3 extends over 15 amino acids. The DNA for the CDR3 is TGTGCCAGCAGTTCAGCGGACTACCCCTCCTACGAGCAGTACTTC. It yields the protein CASSSADYPSYEQYF.

This clone was counted only a few times. V is TRBV7-9 and J is TRBJ2-7; D possibly matches TRBD1 or TRBD2 (5 bases each). The V end was cut by 8 bases, the J end by 2 bases, with 19 bases between. Germline assignment: CDR1 SEHNR and CDR2 FQNEAQ (reference sequence). This CDR3 region has 15 residues. Here the CDR3 reads CASLPVEGMPYEQYF. The CDR3 DNA sequence: TGTGCCAGCCTCCCAGTCGAGGGGATGCCCTACGAGCAGTACTTC.

The V call is TRBV5-1, the J call TRBJ1-1; tentatively, D is TRBD1 (5 bases). The CDR3 is made up of 15 amino acids. CDR1 and CDR2 (germline): SGHRS, YFSETQ. V gave up 2 bases and J gave up 4 bases, with 15 bases separating them. CDR3 bases: TGCGCCAGCAGCTTAGGATGGGGGGTAGTCACTGAAGCTTTCTTT. Its protein is CASSLGWGVVTEAFF.

The chain combines TRBV9 with TRBJ1-1; maybe TRBD1 (6 bases). This CDR3 is built from 14 residues. Trimming left V 5 bases short and J 1 base short, with 12 bases between. Germline V gene lookup returns CDR1 SGDLS and CDR2 YYNGEE. The CDR3 sequence is CASRTGAGNTEAFF. CDR3 DNA sequence: TGTGCCAGCAGAACGGGGGCAGGGAACACTGAAGCTTTCTTT.

V and J are TRBV7-6 and TRBJ2-3, with 9 bases that match TRBD2. The CDR3 runs 17 residues. The trim removed 4 bases at V and 4 bases at J, leaving 12 bases unmatched. The germline gives CDR1 SGHVS, CDR2 FNYEAQ. This CDR3 is CASSWSPAGGDPDTQYF. CDR3 coding DNA: TGTGCCAGCAGCTGGTCCCCAGCGGGGGGAGACCCAGATACGCAGTATTTT.

This clone came up a few times. The chain links TRBV10-3 to TRBJ2-3, with D perhaps matching TRBD1 (5 bases). Per the germline V gene, CDR1 is ENHRY and CDR2 is SYGVKD. The V end lost 4 bases, the J end lost 4 bases, and 15 bases lay between the germline ends. The CDR3 is made up of 15 amino acids. The CDR3 is CAISAGPGIPDTQYF. CDR3 sequence (DNA): TGTGCCATCAGTGCAGGGCCAGGGATCCCAGATACGCAGTATTTT.